This T cell receptor (beta chain) appears in the sequencing data of a study of blood T cell repertoires in COVID-19. On the study more broadly: Samples of COVID-19 (acute and convalescent) were obtained from the United States, Italy and Spain. PBMCs, B-cell-depleted T cells, or T cells provided the cDNA or gDNA that made up the material.

Original methodology: Cell counts per sample came from amplifying reference gene primers. Libraries were prepared by immunoSEQ multiplex PCR; TCRdb keeps only in-frame clonotypes and omits some of them. The DNA was the basis for D and trimming; V, J and clone size are from that table. The sample includes around 60,000 clones, 65% to 90% of them seen just once. The germline V gene encodes CDR1 LGHDT and CDR2 YNNKEL (reference sequence). Losses at the gene ends were 4 bases for V and 6 bases for J; bases not matched to a gene: 3. The CDR3 sequence is 14 residues long. The gene calls are TRBV3-1 (or the pseudogene TRBV3-2) and TRBJ2-1, with TRBD2 matching over 10 bases. The receptor was isolated from a man between 40 and 49 years old with acute or convalescent COVID-19. The sequenced sample was peripheral blood. CDR3 DNA sequence: TGTGCCAGCAGCCGCTTAGCGGGGGGCAATGAGCAGTTCTTC. This translates into CASSRLAGGNEQFF.